Given below is one T cell receptor (beta chain) in context. The germline CDR1 and CDR2 sequences are MNHEY and SVGAGI. V lost 0 bases to trimming and J lost 3 bases, with 10 bases between them. CDR3 length: 15 amino acids. The entry originates in a study of graft-versus-host responses after intestinal transplantation. Produced via immunoSEQ multiplex PCR; TCRdb's table is partial and in-frame only. The table shows approximately 14,000 clones, with approximately 61% occurring only once. Lamina propria and intraepithelial lymphocytes were released by processing graft tissue. This sequence joins TRBV6-5 and TRBJ2-3; no clear D gene. This clonotype was obtained from a human patient who received an intestinal transplant, so some T cells may come from the graft donor. The sequences come from ileum tissue, collected approximately 700 days after intestinal transplantation. The CDR3 loop reads CASSYSRYLTDTQYF. The CDR3 region has the DNA TGTGCCAGCAGTTACTCGAGGTACCTGACAGATACGCAGTATTTT.